Shown below are 21 T cell receptor beta chains from a single sample sequenced in a study of T cells expressing NK-cell markers. With the 5' RACE reads reprocessed, TCRdb shows one record per CDR3 protein and no DNA. Its table records some 600,000 distinct CDR3 sequences. Input material: blood T cells: a sorted CD56 or NKG2C T cell subset, CD4+ or CD8+ T cells, or bulk PBMC T cells (not recorded which). The receptors were sampled from a man aged 18 to 30 in good health.

CDR3 residues: CSARDSVTSGSSETQYF. The chain couples TRBV20-1 to TRBJ2-5; as DNA is missing, the TRBD2 call by TCRdb cannot be tested. Germline V gene data show CDR1 as DFQATT and CDR2 as SNEGSKA (reference sequence). This CDR3 spans 17 amino acids.

V usage is TRBV7-8 and J usage is TRBJ1-6; TCRdb's D gene call, TRBD1, goes unchecked for lack of DNA. The CDR3 loop spans 14 amino acids. The V gene's germline CDR1 is SGHVS and CDR2 FQNEAQ. The CDR3 spells CASSARQGNSPLHF. Full variable domain (remainder filled in from reference TRBV7-8 and TRBJ1-6): GAGVSQSPRYKVAKRGQDVALRCDPISGHVSLFWYQQALGQGPEFLTYFQNEAQLDKSGLPSDRFFAERPEGSVSTLKIQRTQQEDSAVYLCASSARQGNSPLHFGNGTRLTVT.

The gene calls are TRBV6-1 and TRBJ1-3; TCRdb proposes TRBD1, but this gene call is untestable without DNA. This CDR3 is 15 amino acids long. Per the germline V gene, CDR1 is MNHNS and CDR2 is SASEGT. The CDR3 reads CASSPPTGLGNTIYF.

This chain uses TRBV29-1 with TRBJ1-2; TCRdb's D gene call, TRBD1, goes unchecked for lack of DNA. The CDR3 is 12 residues long. Germline CDR1 is SQVTM and CDR2 is ANQGSEA. CDR3 sequence reads: CSVDRGLGGYTF.

This chain connects TRBV28 to TRBJ2-5; TCRdb calls TRBD1, which cannot be checked without DNA. This CDR3 region has 13 residues. Germline values: CDR1 MDHEN, CDR2 SYDVKM. The CDR3 sequence is CASSSGGRRTQYF.

V usage is TRBV7-2 and J usage is TRBJ2-1; TCRdb's assignment of TRBD2 cannot be checked, as there is no DNA. This CDR3 comprises 15 residues. Germline V CDR1 and CDR2: SGHTA, FQGNSA. The CDR3 sequence is CASSLVAGSGNEQFF.

This chain joins TRBV12-3 or TRBV12-4 and TRBJ2-1; TCRdb's D call, TRBD2, is unchecked because there is no DNA. This CDR3 has 18 residues. CDR3 sequence reads: CASSLRTSGRPPYNEQFF.

V gene TRBV11-2 combines with J gene TRBJ1-1; TCRdb gives TRBD1 as the D gene, but with no DNA this cannot be confirmed. CDR1 is SGHAT and CDR2 is FQNNGV in the germline V gene. The CDR3 loop spans 12 amino acids. This CDR3 is CASSPLGRDAFF.

This chain uses TRBV10-3 with TRBJ2-1; as DNA is missing, the TRBD1 call by TCRdb cannot be tested. The CDR3 spans 13 residues. The germline CDR1 and CDR2 sequences are ENHRY and SYGVKD. The CDR3 loop is CAICPDPRDEQFF.

The rearrangement links TRBV4-2 to TRBJ2-1. The CDR3 is made up of 15 amino acids. Germline V lookup: CDR1 LGHNA, CDR2 YNFKEQ. The CDR3 here is CASSQDWEGLNEQFF.

This chain connects TRBV20-1 to TRBJ2-7; the D gene TCRdb calls, TRBD1, cannot be checked with no DNA. The germline V gene has CDR1 DFQATT and CDR2 SNEGSKA (reference sequence). This CDR3 region has 14 residues. This CDR3 reads CSAAVQGRGYEQYF.

The J gene is TRBJ1-6, the V gene TRBV12-3 or TRBV12-4; checking the TCRdb D call of TRBD1 is not possible without DNA. The CDR3 is 15 amino acids. CDR3: CASRNAGGDNSPLHF.

The V gene is TRBV27, the J gene TRBJ1-1; the TCRdb D gene call, TRBD1, has no DNA to confirm it. CDR1 is MNHEY and CDR2 is SMNVEV in the germline V gene (reference sequence). This CDR3 contains 16 residues. This CDR3 reads CASSLSSGTGWPLAFF.

The chain couples TRBV6-6 to TRBJ2-5. This CDR3 comprises 13 residues. Germline assignment: CDR1 MNHNY and CDR2 SVGAGI (reference sequence). The CDR3: CASSRAQQETQYF.

J is TRBJ2-2 and V is TRBV7-6; no DNA is available, so the TRBD1 call from TCRdb remains unchecked. This CDR3 comprises 15 residues. Germline V gene sequence: CDR1 SGHVS, CDR2 FNYEAQ. CDR3 loop: CASSLAGVEPGELFF.

V gene TRBV11-2 combines with J gene TRBJ2-5; checking the TCRdb D call of TRBD2 is not possible without DNA. Per the germline V gene, CDR1 is SGHAT and CDR2 is FQNNGV. The CDR3 runs 14 residues. The chain's CDR3 is CASSLAGGLETQYF.

The chain links TRBV12-3 or TRBV12-4 to TRBJ2-7. The CDR3 runs to 12 residues. CDR3 residues: CASRVLGYEQYF.

The genes are TRBV5-1 and TRBJ1-1; TCRdb's D call of TRBD1 is untestable without DNA. This CDR3 comprises 14 residues. CDR1 SGHRS and CDR2 YFSETQ come from the germline V gene. This CDR3 reads CASSSANRGTEAFF.

The chain links TRBV6-2 or TRBV6-3 to TRBJ2-1. The CDR3 consists of 15 residues. The germline CDR1 and CDR2 sequences are MNHEY and SVGEGT. This chain's CDR3 is CASSRKPPNYNEQFF.

The J gene is TRBJ2-2, the V gene TRBV29-1. Germline CDR1 is SQVTM and CDR2 is ANQGSEA. The CDR3 is 15 amino acids. The CDR3 spells CSVSVAQPATGELFF.

This chain links TRBV3-1 with TRBJ2-7; TCRdb reports TRBD1, a call that lacks DNA to check it against. Germline V gene data show CDR1 as LGHDT and CDR2 as YNNKEL (reference sequence). This CDR3 spans 14 amino acids. The CDR3 reads CASSHGQGVYEQYF.